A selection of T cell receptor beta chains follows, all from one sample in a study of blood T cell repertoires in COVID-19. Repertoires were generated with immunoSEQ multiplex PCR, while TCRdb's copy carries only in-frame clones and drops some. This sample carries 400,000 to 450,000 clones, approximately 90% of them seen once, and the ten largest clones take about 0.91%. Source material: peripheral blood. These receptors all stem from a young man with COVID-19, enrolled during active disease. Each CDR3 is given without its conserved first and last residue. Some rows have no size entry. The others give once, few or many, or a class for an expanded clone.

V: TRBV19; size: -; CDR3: ASRISGSSYNEQF
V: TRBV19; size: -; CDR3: ASSILAGGKGHEQF
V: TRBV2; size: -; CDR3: ASVLGQGDHEQF
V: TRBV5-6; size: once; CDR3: ASSKGLAGEQF
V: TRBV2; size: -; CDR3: ASSTSGSSYNEQF
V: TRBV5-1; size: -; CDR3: ASSFGSGYEQY
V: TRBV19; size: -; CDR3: ASRIYSESSYNEQF
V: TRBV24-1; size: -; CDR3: ATSAMWGGNEQY
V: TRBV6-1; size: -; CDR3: ASSEPGSSYNEQF
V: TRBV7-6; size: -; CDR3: ASSLAGNRVTPNQPQH
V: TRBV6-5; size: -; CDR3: ASKLVNTGELF
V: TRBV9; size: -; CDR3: ASSGTGARTDTQY
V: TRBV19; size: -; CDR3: ASSIAGGPSEQY
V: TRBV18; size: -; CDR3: ASSPVDRATGKLF
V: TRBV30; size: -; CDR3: AWSTQLAHETQY
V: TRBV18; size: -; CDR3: ASSPPGTTGVGNTIY
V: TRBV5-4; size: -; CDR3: ASGRDRDNEKLF
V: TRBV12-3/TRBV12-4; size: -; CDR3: ASSTMEVREQF
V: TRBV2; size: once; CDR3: ASSERGLLNTGELF
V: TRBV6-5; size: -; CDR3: ASSYSRAGRDGYT
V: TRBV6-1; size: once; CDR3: ASSDQGSLYEQY
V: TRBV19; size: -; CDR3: ASSLRTRTYGYT
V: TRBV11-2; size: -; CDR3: ASSLDSGYGQPQH
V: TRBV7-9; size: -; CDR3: ASSLSSSEQY
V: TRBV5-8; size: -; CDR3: ASSWGRGKSGF
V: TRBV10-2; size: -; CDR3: ASRDKGGLAFNTQY
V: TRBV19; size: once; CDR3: ASSGSVSYEQY
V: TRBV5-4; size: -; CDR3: ASSNRVVDTEAF
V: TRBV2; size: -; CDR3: ASSGTSGSEQY
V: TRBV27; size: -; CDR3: ASSLGLTGVADTQY
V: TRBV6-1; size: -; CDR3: ASSDGSPLQETQY
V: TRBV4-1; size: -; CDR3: ASSQGGAKNIQY
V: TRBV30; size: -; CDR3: AWSRGQGTNEKLF
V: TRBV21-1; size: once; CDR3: ASSKRSTRGQY
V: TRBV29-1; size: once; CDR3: SVATGKGYT
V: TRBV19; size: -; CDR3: ASSIDLGLSEQY
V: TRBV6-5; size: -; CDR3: ASTNGNQPQH
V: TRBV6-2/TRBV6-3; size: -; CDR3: ASSPYRYEQF
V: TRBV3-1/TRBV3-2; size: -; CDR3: ASTLAVNTGELF
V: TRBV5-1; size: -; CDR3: ASSLTSGRDTGELF